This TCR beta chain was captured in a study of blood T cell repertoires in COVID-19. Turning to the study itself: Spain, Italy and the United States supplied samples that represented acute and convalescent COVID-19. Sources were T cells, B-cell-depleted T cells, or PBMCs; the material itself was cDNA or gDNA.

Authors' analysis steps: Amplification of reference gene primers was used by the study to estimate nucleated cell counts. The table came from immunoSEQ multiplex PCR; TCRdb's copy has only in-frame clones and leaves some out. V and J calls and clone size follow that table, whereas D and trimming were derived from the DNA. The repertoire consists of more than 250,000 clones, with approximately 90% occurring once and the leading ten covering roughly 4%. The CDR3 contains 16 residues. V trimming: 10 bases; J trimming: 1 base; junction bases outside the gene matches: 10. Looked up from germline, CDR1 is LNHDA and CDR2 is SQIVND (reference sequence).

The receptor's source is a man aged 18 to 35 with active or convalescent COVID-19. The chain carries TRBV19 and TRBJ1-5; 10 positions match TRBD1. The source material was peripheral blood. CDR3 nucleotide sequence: TGTGCCACTACAGACAGGGGGCGCGGAAGCAATCAGCCCCAGCATTTT. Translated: CATTDRGRGSNQPQHF.